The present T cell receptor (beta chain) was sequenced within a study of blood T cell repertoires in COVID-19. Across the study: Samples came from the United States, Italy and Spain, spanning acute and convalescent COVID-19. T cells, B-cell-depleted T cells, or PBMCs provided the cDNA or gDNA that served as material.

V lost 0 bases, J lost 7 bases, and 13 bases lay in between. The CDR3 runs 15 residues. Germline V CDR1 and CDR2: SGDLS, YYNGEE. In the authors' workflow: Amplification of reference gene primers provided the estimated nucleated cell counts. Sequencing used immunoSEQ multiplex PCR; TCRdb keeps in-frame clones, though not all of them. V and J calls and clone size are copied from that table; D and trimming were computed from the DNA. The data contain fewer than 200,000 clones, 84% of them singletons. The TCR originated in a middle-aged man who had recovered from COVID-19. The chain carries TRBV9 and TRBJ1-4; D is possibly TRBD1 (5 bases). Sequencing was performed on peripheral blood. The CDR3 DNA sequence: TGTGCCAGCAGCGTAGAAGGGGCAGGCGGTGAAAAACTGTTTTTT. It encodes CASSVEGAGGEKLFF.